A single sample gave rise to the 8 T cell receptor beta chains below, sequenced in a study of blood T cell repertoires in COVID-19. Sequencing used immunoSEQ multiplex PCR; TCRdb keeps in-frame clones, though not all of them. The profile shows 200,000 to 300,000 clones, around 90% of them singletons. Sequencing was performed on peripheral blood. All receptors derive from a man in his 60s who had recovered from COVID-19.

This chain links TRBV2 with TRBJ2-7; D perhaps matches TRBD1 (6 bases). The V gene lost 0 bases and the J gene lost 2 bases, with 11 bases spanning the gap. The V gene's germline CDR1 is SNHLY and CDR2 FYNNEI. The CDR3 covers 15 residues. The CDR3 here is CASSEASAGAYEQYF. The CDR3 DNA reads as TGTGCCAGCAGTGAAGCGTCGGCAGGGGCCTACGAGCAGTACTTC.

The J gene is TRBJ1-1, the V gene TRBV7-9; D is undetermined. V was trimmed by 7 bases and J by 7 bases, leaving 13 bases between them. There are 12 residues in the CDR3. Germline CDR1 reads SEHNR; CDR2 reads FQNEAQ (reference sequence). The CDR3 spells CASTPEYLEAFF. Written as DNA, the CDR3 is TGTGCCAGCACCCCCGAGTACCTTGAAGCTTTCTTT.

The chain joins TRBV5-4 to TRBJ2-6; weak D call: TRBD1 (5 bases). Trimming cost V 1 base and J 0 bases, with 14 bases left between them. Looked up from germline, CDR1 is SGHNT and CDR2 is YYREEE (reference sequence). This CDR3 has 18 residues. The CDR3 DNA is TGTGCCAGCAGCTTGCAGGGCCTCTTATCCTCTGGGGCCAACGTCCTGACTTTC. Encoded protein: CASSLQGLLSSGANVLTF.

V usage is TRBV7-9 and J usage is TRBJ2-5; D gene unclear. V was trimmed by 0 bases and J by 5 bases, leaving 7 bases between them. The germline CDR1 and CDR2 sequences are SEHNR and FQNEAQ (reference sequence). CDR3 length: 13 residues. The CDR3 loop reads CASSLASQETQYF. In DNA, the CDR3 is TGTGCCAGCAGCTTAGCCTCCCAGGAGACCCAGTACTTC.

This clone was detected once. The genes are TRBV7-9 and TRBJ1-2; D gene uncertain. The CDR3 has 11 residues. The germline V gene encodes CDR1 SEHNR and CDR2 FQNEAQ (reference sequence). V lost 6 bases and J 6 bases, leaving 8 bases between the germline ends. The CDR3 loop is CASSRVDGYTF. The CDR3 region has the DNA TGTGCCAGCAGTCGTGTCGATGGCTACACCTTC.

The rearrangement links TRBV6-5 to TRBJ1-1; no definite D call. CDR1 and CDR2 from the germline V gene are MNHEY and SVGAGI. Trimming took 2 bases from V and 3 from J, leaving 10 bases between them. The CDR3 consists of 14 residues. In nucleotides, the CDR3 is TGTGCCAGCAGTTACGGGCTCACGGACACTGAAGCTTTCTTT. Translation: CASSYGLTDTEAFF.

This rearrangement joins TRBV6-5 to TRBJ2-7; 10 nucleotides line up with TRBD1. Germline-derived CDR1 and CDR2 are MNHEY and SVGAGI. After removal of 7 bases from V and 3 bases from J, the junction contained 6 bases not matched to a gene. The CDR3 sequence is 14 residues long. CDR3 residues: CASMVDRGIYEQYF. As DNA, the CDR3 is TGTGCCAGCATGGTGGACAGGGGGATCTACGAGCAGTACTTC.

The V gene is TRBV6-5, the J gene TRBJ1-1, with D possibly TRBD1 on 6 matching bases. The germline CDR1 and CDR2 sequences are MNHEY and SVGAGI. The CDR3 spans 14 residues. The V and J ends lost 7 bases and 4 bases respectively, with 16 bases between them. CDR3 amino acids: CASIGRGAVTEAFF. The CDR3 nucleotides read TGTGCCAGCATCGGACGGGGGGCTGTCACTGAAGCTTTCTTT.